Listed here are 27 T cell receptor beta chains from one sample, sequenced in a study of early T cells in non-severe SARS-CoV-2 infection. TCRdb itself ran the 5' RACE reads through MiXCR, one entry per CDR3 protein. The table lists 85,000 to 100,000 distinct CDR3 sequences, roughly 11% of them singletons. The sample here was whole blood, taken at baseline. The receptors were gathered from an adult who was a healthcare worker with PCR-confirmed SARS-CoV-2 infection or an uninfected control (not recorded which).

This clonotype was seen more than once but under ten times. This rearrangement joins TRBV7-2 to TRBJ2-1, with no clear D. The V gene's germline CDR1 is SGHTA and CDR2 FQGNSA. The length of the CDR3 is 13 residues. V dropped 0 bases and J dropped 8 bases, with 8 bases sitting between them. The CDR3: CASSLANRDEQFF. In DNA, the CDR3 is TGTGCCAGCAGCTTAGCAAACCGCGATGAGCAGTTCTTC.

This chain uses TRBV7-2 with TRBJ2-2, with D maybe TRBD2 (5 bases). The V end was cut by 2 bases, the J end by 0 bases, with 10 bases between. The CDR3 length is 16 residues. The germline V gene encodes CDR1 SGHTA and CDR2 FQGNSA. This CDR3 is CASSLMRVANTGELFF. In DNA, the CDR3 is TGTGCCAGCAGCTTAATGCGGGTTGCGAACACCGGGGAGCTGTTTTTT.

This clonotype appeared many times. This chain links TRBV19 with TRBJ1-1; D remains unclear. This CDR3 comprises 16 residues. Trimming stripped 7 bases from V and 0 bases from J, with 18 bases between. Germline lookup yields CDR1 LNHDA and CDR2 SQIVND (reference sequence). CDR3: CASTPYSTLVNTEAFF. CDR3 nucleotide sequence: TGTGCCAGTACCCCATATTCTACCCTCGTGAACACTGAAGCTTTCTTT.

This clonotype was found a few times. The gene calls are TRBV19 and TRBJ1-5; D call uncertain. The CDR3 loop spans 15 amino acids. The germline gives CDR1 LNHDA, CDR2 SQIVND (reference sequence). Trimming took 0 bases from V and 0 from J, leaving 6 bases between them. The CDR3 is CASSIDQYSNQPQHF. The CDR3 nucleotides read TGTGCCAGTAGTATAGACCAGTATAGCAATCAGCCCCAGCATTTT. The complete variable domain, with remaining parts taken from reference TRBV19 and TRBJ1-5, reads DGGITQSPKYLFRKEGQNVTLSCEQNLNHDAMYWYRQDPGQGLRLIYYSQIVNDFQKGDIAEGYSVSREKKESFPLTVTSAQKNPTAFYLCASSIDQYSNQPQHFGDGTRLSIL.

The rearrangement uses TRBV4-1 and TRBJ2-5, with D uncertain. With 0 bases removed from V and 2 bases from J, the gap between germline ends came to 7 bases. The CDR3 runs to 14 residues. From germline, CDR1 is MGHRA and CDR2 YSYEKL. The CDR3: CASSQDPRQETQYF. The CDR3 DNA is TGCGCCAGCAGCCAAGACCCACGGCAAGAGACCCAGTACTTC.

The chain recombines TRBV24-1 with TRBJ2-5; a possible D gene is TRBD1 (6 bases). The germline V gene has CDR1 KGHDR and CDR2 SFDVKD. This CDR3 is 14 amino acids long. Trimming pared 4 bases from V and 5 bases from J, leaving 13 bases between. The CDR3 protein is CATSDGTFDETQYF. CDR3 sequence (DNA): TGTGCCACCAGTGACGGGACATTCGACGAGACCCAGTACTTC.

This clonotype was counted many times. This chain uses TRBV11-1 with TRBJ2-1; a weak D match, TRBD2 (5 bases). The length of the CDR3 is 17 residues. Trimming shortened V by 2 bases and J by 0 bases, and 14 bases separated the two germline ends. CDR1 is SGHAT, CDR2 FQDESV, per germline (reference sequence). CDR3 bases: TGTGCCAGCAGCTTACGAGAGCGGAGGAGCTCCTACAATGAGCAGTTCTTC. This codes for CASSLRERRSSYNEQFF.

This clonotype was detected ten times or more. This sequence joins TRBV19 and TRBJ1-3; D gene unclear. Germline CDR1 and CDR2: LNHDA and SQIVND (reference sequence). The CDR3 totals 17 residues. V lost 3 bases and J 0 bases, leaving 15 bases between the germline ends. CDR3 in DNA: TGTGCCAGTAGTATTCTACCCGGGATACCCTCTGGAAACACCATATATTTT. It is translated as CASSILPGIPSGNTIYF.

This clonotype was picked up many times. The chain uses TRBV20-1 and TRBJ1-4, with TRBD1 matching 8 bases. The V segment lost 0 bases and the J segment 8 bases; nucleotides outside the gene matches: 8. Germline V lookup: CDR1 DFQATT, CDR2 SNEGSKA (reference sequence). The CDR3 is 15 amino acids. DNA for the CDR3: TGCAGTGCTAGAGATCCTGGGACAGGAAACGAAAAACTGTTTTTT. Encoded protein: CSARDPGTGNEKLFF.

The chain carries TRBV6-5 and TRBJ2-5; D may be TRBD1 (6 bases). Trimming took off 2 bases at V and 5 bases at J, with 6 bases between the two ends. Germline V gene data show CDR1 as MNHEY and CDR2 as SVGAGI. The CDR3 contains 12 residues. The CDR3 loop reads CASSYRGETQYF. The CDR3 nucleotides read TGTGCCAGCAGTTACAGGGGGGAGACCCAGTACTTC.

This chain links TRBV11-2 with TRBJ2-1, with 7 nucleotides matching TRBD2. V trimming: 6 bases; J trimming: 6 bases; junction bases outside the gene matches: 8. The CDR3 loop spans 14 amino acids. Germline V gene sequence: CDR1 SGHAT, CDR2 FQNNGV. Here the CDR3 reads CASRPGLRGNEQFF. As DNA, the CDR3 is TGTGCCAGCAGGCCGGGACTACGGGGCAATGAGCAGTTCTTC.

This clonotype has at least ten counts. V and J are TRBV5-4 and TRBJ2-3; D gene uncertain. The ends were cut back, 0 bases at V and 2 bases at J, with 13 bases in the middle. The CDR3 spans 16 residues. Germline V CDR1 and CDR2: SGHNT, YYREEE (reference sequence). CDR3 sequence reads: CASSLGGRRSTDTQYF. The CDR3 DNA follows: TGTGCCAGCAGCTTGGGCGGACGACGCTCCACAGATACGCAGTATTTT.

This rearrangement joins TRBV20-1 to TRBJ1-5, with a possible D match to TRBD1 (5 bases). V lost 0 bases to trimming and J lost 0 bases, with 6 bases between them. Germline V CDR1 and CDR2: DFQATT, SNEGSKA (reference sequence). The CDR3 loop spans 14 amino acids. DNA for the CDR3: TGCAGTGCTAGAGATAGGGGTAGCAATCAGCCCCAGCATTTT. Translated, it gives CSARDRGSNQPQHF.

This clonotype appeared a few times. The V call is TRBV2, the J call TRBJ2-7, with D maybe TRBD2 (5 bases). The CDR3 spans 14 residues. Between the trimmed V and J ends, which lost 4 bases and 6 bases, there was a span of 16 bases. Germline CDR1 is SNHLY and CDR2 is FYNNEI. CDR3 DNA: TGTGCCAGCAGTGGAGCCGGGCCCAGCGGCGAGCAGTACTTC. Encoded protein: CASSGAGPSGEQYF.

The table lists this clonotype with many counts. The V call is TRBV19, the J call TRBJ1-6; 7 nucleotides align to TRBD1. V was clipped by 6 bases and J by 8 bases; unmatched bases: 7. The CDR3 is 14 residues long. Looked up from germline, CDR1 is LNHDA and CDR2 is SQIVND (reference sequence). The CDR3: CASRYRGLDSPLHF. CDR3 bases: TGTGCCAGTAGGTACAGGGGTCTGGATTCACCCCTCCACTTT.

This clonotype was found a few times. The genes are TRBV28 and TRBJ2-3, with D perhaps assigned TRBD1 or TRBD2 (5 bases each). The length of the CDR3 is 16 residues. Germline V lookup: CDR1 MDHEN, CDR2 SYDVKM. Trimming left V 5 bases short and J 5 bases short, with 20 bases between. The CDR3 protein is CASSLLSFRGVDTQYF. CDR3 in DNA: TGTGCCAGCAGTCTCCTTAGCTTTCGAGGGGTAGATACGCAGTATTTT.

V gene TRBV7-2 combines with J gene TRBJ2-2; D not resolved. CDR1 and CDR2 from the germline V gene are SGHTA and FQGNSA. The CDR3 contains 16 residues. V lost 5 bases and J lost 3, with 16 bases in between. CDR3 nucleotides: TGTGCCAGCAGCCAAAGAGGCATGTTCGACACCGGGGAGCTGTTTTTT. Protein sequence: CASSQRGMFDTGELFF.

Only a few counts were recorded for this clonotype. The rearrangement joins TRBV5-4 to TRBJ2-1; no definite D call. Between the trimmed V and J ends, which lost 0 bases and 0 bases, there was a span of 10 bases. Per germline, CDR1 SGHNT and CDR2 YYREEE (reference sequence). The CDR3 is made up of 16 amino acids. CDR3 bases: TGTGCCAGCAGCTTGGATTGGGATAGCTCCTACAATGAGCAGTTCTTC. It codes for CASSLDWDSSYNEQFF.

A few counts support this clonotype. This chain links TRBV6-1 with TRBJ1-1; 8 bases are shared with TRBD1. J lost 1 base, V lost 8 bases, and 3 bases had no gene match. Germline lookup yields CDR1 MNHNS and CDR2 SASEGT. This CDR3 comprises 13 residues. The CDR3 DNA is TGTGCCAGCCCCGGACAGGGGAACACTGAAGCTTTCTTT. Encoded protein: CASPGQGNTEAFF.

This clonotype has ten or more counts. J is TRBJ1-5 and V is TRBV7-9; 8 nucleotides match TRBD1. The junction had 8 bases not matched to a gene; V was cut back by 5 bases and J by 2 bases. The CDR3 loop spans 16 amino acids. Germline V CDR1 and CDR2: SEHNR, FQNEAQ (reference sequence). The DNA for the CDR3 is TGTGCCAGCAGCCCGGACAGGGCCGTTGGCAATCAGCCCCAGCATTTT. It encodes CASSPDRAVGNQPQHF.

This clonotype was counted at least ten times. This chain uses TRBV12-3 or TRBV12-4 with TRBJ2-7, with TRBD2 as a possible D gene (6 bases). CDR3 length: 17 residues. V shed 2 bases and J shed 4 bases, with 21 bases lying between them. The CDR3 protein is CASSLTRDSLLGYEQYF. DNA for the CDR3: TGTGCCAGCAGTTTAACCCGGGACTCCCTCCTCGGTTACGAGCAGTACTTC.

This clonotype was seen ten or more times. The V and J genes are TRBV7-6 and TRBJ2-7; 8 nucleotides align to TRBD2. Per germline, CDR1 SGHVS and CDR2 FNYEAQ. This CDR3 spans 15 amino acids. The J segment lost 0 bases and the V segment lost 4 bases, leaving 5 bases of the junction unmatched. CDR3 nucleotides: TGTGCCAGCAGCTCACTAGCGGCCAGCTCCTACGAGCAGTACTTC. Its translation is CASSSLAASSYEQYF.

J is TRBJ2-3 and V is TRBV11-2; D is possibly TRBD2 (7 bases). The CDR3 covers 15 residues. Germline CDR1 is SGHAT and CDR2 is FQNNGV. Trimming left V 5 bases short and J 2 bases short, with 14 bases between. The CDR3 DNA follows: TGTGCCAGCAGCCCGGGGGGCGGGACCACAGATACGCAGTATTTT. Translated: CASSPGGGTTDTQYF. Drawing the rest from reference TRBV11-2 and TRBJ2-3, the complete variable domain is EAGVAQSPRYKIIEKRQSVAFWCNPISGHATLYWYQQILGQGPKLLIQFQNNGVVDDSQLPKDRFSAERLKGVDSTLKIQPAKLEDSAVYLCASSPGGGTTDTQYFGPGTRLTVL.

This clonotype is large in the sample. The V and J genes are TRBV29-1 and TRBJ2-3; 10 bases are shared with TRBD1. V lost 6 bases, J lost 5 bases, and 2 bases stayed unmatched. Germline loops: CDR1 SQVTM, CDR2 ANQGSEA. This CDR3 spans 12 amino acids. CDR3 in DNA: TGCAGCGTCGGACAGGGGGGAGATACGCAGTATTTT. It translates to CSVGQGGDTQYF.

The J gene is TRBJ1-1, the V gene TRBV20-1; D perhaps matches TRBD1 (5 bases). CDR1 is DFQATT and CDR2 is SNEGSKA in the germline V gene (reference sequence). This CDR3 region has 13 residues. V lost 7 bases and J 2 bases, leaving 14 bases between the germline ends. The CDR3 sequence is CSVLGGFNTEAFF. The CDR3 nucleotides are TGCAGTGTTCTGGGGGGGTTCAACACTGAAGCTTTCTTT.

The table lists this clonotype with a few counts. The rearrangement joins TRBV11-2 to TRBJ1-1; perhaps TRBD1 as D (6 bases). Germline CDR1 reads SGHAT; CDR2 reads FQNNGV. V was trimmed by 5 bases and J by 6 bases, leaving 10 bases between them. This CDR3 has 12 amino acids. The CDR3 DNA is TGTGCCAGCAGCCCACAGGGCCCTGAAGCTTTCTTT. This translates into CASSPQGPEAFF.

This clonotype appeared many times. The rearrangement uses TRBV3-1 and TRBJ1-2; no reliable D call. Trimming took 4 bases from V and 0 from J, leaving 9 bases between them. The CDR3 spans 14 residues. Germline V gives CDR1 LGHDT, CDR2 YNNKEL (reference sequence). CDR3 region: CASSPHNSNYGYTF. DNA of the CDR3: TGTGCCAGCAGCCCTCACAATTCTAACTATGGCTACACCTTC.